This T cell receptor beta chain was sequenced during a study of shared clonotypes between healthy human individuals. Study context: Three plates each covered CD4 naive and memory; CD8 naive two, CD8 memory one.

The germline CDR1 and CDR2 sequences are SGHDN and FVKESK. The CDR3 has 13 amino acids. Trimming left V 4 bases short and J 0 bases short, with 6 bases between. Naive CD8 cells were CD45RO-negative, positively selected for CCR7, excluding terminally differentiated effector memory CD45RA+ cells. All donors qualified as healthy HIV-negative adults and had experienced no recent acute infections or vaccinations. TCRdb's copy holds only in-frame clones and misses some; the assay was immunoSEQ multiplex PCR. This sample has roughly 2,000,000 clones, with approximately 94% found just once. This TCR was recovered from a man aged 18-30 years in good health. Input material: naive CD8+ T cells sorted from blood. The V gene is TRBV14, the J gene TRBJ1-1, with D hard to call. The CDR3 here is CASSPNLNTEAFF. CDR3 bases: TGTGCCAGCAGCCCCAATTTGAACACTGAAGCTTTCTTT.